Detailed here is one T cell receptor (beta chain). The record originates from a study of cytomegalovirus exposure and HLA in healthy donors. TCRdb keeps only in-frame clones here, not all; method: immunoSEQ multiplex PCR. This table has around 300,000 clones, roughly 90% appearing once. Germline V gene sequence: CDR1 SGHRS, CDR2 YFSETQ. The V end lost 2 bases, the J end lost 4 bases, and 22 bases lay between the germline ends. The CDR3 sequence is 17 residues long. Sequencing was done on a sample of PBMCs. This rearrangement joins TRBV5-1 to TRBJ2-7, with D perhaps matching TRBD2 (6 bases). This receptor was obtained from a young woman in good health and CMV-seronegative. The CDR3 spells CASSFGLRGGRGYEQYF. The CDR3 DNA reads as TGCGCCAGCAGCTTCGGTTTGAGGGGCGGCCGGGGGTACGAGCAGTACTTC.